This T cell receptor beta chain was observed in a study of CD8 T cells in ankylosing spondylitis. Libraries of TCR beta came from quantitative 5'-RACE with molecular barcodes. Each CDR3 protein gets one entry after TCRdb re-called the 5' RACE reads with MiXCR. The sample holds approximately 130,000 distinct CDR3 sequences, around 9% seen once. The CDR3 covers 12 residues. Germline lookup yields CDR1 SGHRS and CDR2 YFSETQ. Study findings and constraints: Ankylosing spondylitis blood appeared to be characterized by a TCR beta motif of under 10 highly homologous variants.

This clonotype was seen just once. The target antigen is unknown. Possible read error: a much larger clone is one base away. The genes are TRBV5-1 and TRBJ2-7; D is unclear. This TCR came from a male donor with ankylosing spondylitis or in good health (not recorded which). Sequenced material: blood, either unsorted or a sorted T cell fraction (not recorded which). The CDR3 spells CASSLQHYEQHF. For the CDR3, the DNA is TGCGCCAGCAGCTTACAGCATTACGAGCAGCACTTC. Supplemented by reference TRBV5-1 and TRBJ2-7, the full variable domain reads KAGVTQTPRYLIKTRGQQVTLSCSPISGHRSVSWYQQTPGQGLQFLFEYFSETQRNKGNFPGRFSGRQFSNSRSEMNVSTLELGDSALYLCASSLQHYEQHFGPGTRLTVT.